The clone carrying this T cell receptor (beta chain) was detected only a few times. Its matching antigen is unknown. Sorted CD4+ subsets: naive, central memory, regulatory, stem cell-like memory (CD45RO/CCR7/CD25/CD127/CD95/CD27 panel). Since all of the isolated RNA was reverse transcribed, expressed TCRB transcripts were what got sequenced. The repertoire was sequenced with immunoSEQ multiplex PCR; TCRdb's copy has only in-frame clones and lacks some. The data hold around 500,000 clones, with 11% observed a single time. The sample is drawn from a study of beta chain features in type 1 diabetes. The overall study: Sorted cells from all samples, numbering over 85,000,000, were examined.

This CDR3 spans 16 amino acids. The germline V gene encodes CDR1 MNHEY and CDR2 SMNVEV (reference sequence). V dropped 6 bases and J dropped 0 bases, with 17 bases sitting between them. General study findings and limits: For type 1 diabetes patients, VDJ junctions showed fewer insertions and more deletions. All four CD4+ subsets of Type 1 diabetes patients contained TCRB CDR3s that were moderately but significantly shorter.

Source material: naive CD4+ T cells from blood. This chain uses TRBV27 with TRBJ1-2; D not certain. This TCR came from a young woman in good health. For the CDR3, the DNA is TGTGCCAGCAGACCCGGCCAGCGGCCTGCTAACTATGGCTACACCTTC. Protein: CASRPGQRPANYGYTF.